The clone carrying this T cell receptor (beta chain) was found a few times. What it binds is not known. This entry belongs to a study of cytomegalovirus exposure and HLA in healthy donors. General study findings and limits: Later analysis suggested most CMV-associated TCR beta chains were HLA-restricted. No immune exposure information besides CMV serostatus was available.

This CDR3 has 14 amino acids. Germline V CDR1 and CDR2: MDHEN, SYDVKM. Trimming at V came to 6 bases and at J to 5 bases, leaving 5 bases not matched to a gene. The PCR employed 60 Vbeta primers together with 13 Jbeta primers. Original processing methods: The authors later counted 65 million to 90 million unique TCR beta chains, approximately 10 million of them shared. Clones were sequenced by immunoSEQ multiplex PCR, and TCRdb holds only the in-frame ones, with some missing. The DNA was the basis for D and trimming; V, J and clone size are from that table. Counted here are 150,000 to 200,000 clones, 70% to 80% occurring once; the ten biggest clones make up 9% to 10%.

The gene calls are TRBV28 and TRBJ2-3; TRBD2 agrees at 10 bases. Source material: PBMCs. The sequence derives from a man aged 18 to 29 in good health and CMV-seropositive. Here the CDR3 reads CASRLAGAVDTQYF. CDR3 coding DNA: TGTGCCAGCAGGCTAGCGGGAGCAGTAGATACGCAGTATTTT.